This entry features one T cell receptor (beta chain) sequence. Its antigen is undetermined. This entry comes from a study of memory CD4+ T cells and cytomegalovirus serostatus. The study's findings and limits: Suggested: most of the CMV-linked TCR signature lies in CD4+ memory cells.

Libraries were prepared by immunoSEQ multiplex PCR; TCRdb keeps only in-frame clonotypes and omits some of them. Among about 61,000 clones listed, approximately 85% were seen once. The sort gate was single viable CD3+CD4+CD8-CD45RO+ cells for memory CD4+ T cells. CMV serostatus came from serum IgG against pp150, pp28, p38, p52. This CDR3 region has 12 residues. Trimming cost V 8 bases and J 8 bases, with 13 bases left between them. This chain connects TRBV6-7 to TRBJ2-1; the D is unclear. TRBV6-7 carries the ORF label, with uncertain function. The sequence came from an adult in good health and CMV-seronegative. Input material: memory CD4+ T cells from blood. CDR3 protein: CASSASTDEQFF. In nucleotides, the CDR3 is TGTGCCAGCTCGGCTAGTACGGATGAGCAGTTCTTC.